This passage covers 2 T cell receptor beta chains from one sample sequenced in a study of blood T cell repertoires in COVID-19. TCRdb keeps only in-frame clones here, not all; method: immunoSEQ multiplex PCR. The repertoire holds about 320,000 clones, roughly 89% seen once, with 4.5% to 6.5% in the top ten. What was sequenced was PBMCs or T cells enriched from blood (not recorded which). The source of these receptors is a man aged 55-75 years who had recovered from COVID-19.

This clone was recorded a few times. The V gene is TRBV5-4, the J gene TRBJ1-2; 9 nucleotides match TRBD1. Germline V gene data show CDR1 as SGHNT and CDR2 as YYREEE (reference sequence). The CDR3 contains 16 residues. Trimming at V came to 4 bases and at J to 2 bases, leaving 9 bases not matched to a gene. The CDR3 DNA reads TGTGCCAGCAGCCCGTTCCCGGGACAGGGAAACTATGGCTACACCTTC. Translated: CASSPFPGQGNYGYTF.

CDR3 nucleotide sequence: TGTGCCAGCAGCCCCAGCAGCGGGGGAGCAGATACGCAGTATTTT. Amino acids: CASSPSSGGADTQYF. This sequence joins TRBV5-6 and TRBJ2-3; 8 nucleotides align to TRBD2. The V gene's germline CDR1 is SGHDT and CDR2 YYEEEE. V was clipped by 4 bases and J by 4 bases; unmatched bases: 8. CDR3 length: 15 amino acids.